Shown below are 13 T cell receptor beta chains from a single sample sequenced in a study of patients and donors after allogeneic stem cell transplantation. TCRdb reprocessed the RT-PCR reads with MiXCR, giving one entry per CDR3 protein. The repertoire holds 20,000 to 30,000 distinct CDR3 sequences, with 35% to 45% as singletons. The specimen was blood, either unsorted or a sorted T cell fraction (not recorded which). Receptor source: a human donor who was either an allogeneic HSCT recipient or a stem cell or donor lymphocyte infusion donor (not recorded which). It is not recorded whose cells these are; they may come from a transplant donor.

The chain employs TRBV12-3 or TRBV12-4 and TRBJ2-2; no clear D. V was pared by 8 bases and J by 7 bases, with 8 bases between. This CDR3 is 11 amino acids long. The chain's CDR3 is CASDLDGELFF. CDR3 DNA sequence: TGTGCCAGCGACTTGGACGGGGAGCTGTTTTTT.

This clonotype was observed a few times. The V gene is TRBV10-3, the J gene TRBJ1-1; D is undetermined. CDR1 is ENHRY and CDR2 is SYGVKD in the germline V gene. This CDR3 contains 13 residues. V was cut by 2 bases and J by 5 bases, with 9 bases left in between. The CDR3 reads CAISERRQTEAFF. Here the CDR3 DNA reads TGTGCCATCAGTGAGCGGAGACAAACTGAAGCTTTCTTT.

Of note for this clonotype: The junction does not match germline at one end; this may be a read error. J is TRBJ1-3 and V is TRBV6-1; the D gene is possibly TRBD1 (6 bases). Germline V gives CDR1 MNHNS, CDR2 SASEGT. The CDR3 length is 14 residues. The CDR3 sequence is CASSVTGIGNTIHF. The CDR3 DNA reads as TGTGCCAGCAGTGTTACAGGGATTGGAAACACCATACATTTT.

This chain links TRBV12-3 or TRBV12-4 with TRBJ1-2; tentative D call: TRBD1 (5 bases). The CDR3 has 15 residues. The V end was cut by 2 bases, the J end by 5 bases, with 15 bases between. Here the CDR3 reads CASSLFGQGEYGYTF. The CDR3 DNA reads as TGTGCCAGCAGTTTATTCGGCCAGGGCGAGTATGGCTACACCTTC.

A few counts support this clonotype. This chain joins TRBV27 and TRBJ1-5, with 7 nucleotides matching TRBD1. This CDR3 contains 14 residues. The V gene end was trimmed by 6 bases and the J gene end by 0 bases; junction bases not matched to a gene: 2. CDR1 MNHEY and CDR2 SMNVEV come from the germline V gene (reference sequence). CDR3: CASRTGNSNQPQHF. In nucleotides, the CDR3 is TGTGCCAGCAGGACAGGGAATAGCAATCAGCCCCAGCATTTT.

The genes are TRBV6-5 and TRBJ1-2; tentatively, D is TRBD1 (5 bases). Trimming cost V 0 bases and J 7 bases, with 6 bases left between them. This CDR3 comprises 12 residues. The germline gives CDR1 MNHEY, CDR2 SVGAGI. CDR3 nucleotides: TGTGCCAGCAGTTACTCAGGGGTTGGCTACACCTTC. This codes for CASSYSGVGYTF.

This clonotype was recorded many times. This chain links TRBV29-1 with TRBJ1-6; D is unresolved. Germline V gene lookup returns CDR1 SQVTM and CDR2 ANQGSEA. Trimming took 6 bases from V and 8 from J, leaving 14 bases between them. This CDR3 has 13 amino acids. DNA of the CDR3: TGCAGCGTCCGGACCGAGTCCTATTCACCCCTCCACTTT. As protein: CSVRTESYSPLHF.

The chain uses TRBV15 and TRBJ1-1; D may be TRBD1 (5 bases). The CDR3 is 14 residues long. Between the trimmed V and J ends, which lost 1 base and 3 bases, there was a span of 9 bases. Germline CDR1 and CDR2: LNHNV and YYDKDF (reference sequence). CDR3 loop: CATSRGLGDTEAFF. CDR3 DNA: TGTGCCACCAGCAGAGGGTTAGGGGACACTGAAGCTTTCTTT.

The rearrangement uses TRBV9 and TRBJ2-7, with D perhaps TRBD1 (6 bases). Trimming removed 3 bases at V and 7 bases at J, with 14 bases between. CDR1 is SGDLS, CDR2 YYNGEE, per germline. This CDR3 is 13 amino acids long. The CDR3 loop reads CASSALPRGEQYF. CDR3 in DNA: TGTGCCAGCAGCGCCCTTCCGAGGGGGGAGCAGTACTTC.

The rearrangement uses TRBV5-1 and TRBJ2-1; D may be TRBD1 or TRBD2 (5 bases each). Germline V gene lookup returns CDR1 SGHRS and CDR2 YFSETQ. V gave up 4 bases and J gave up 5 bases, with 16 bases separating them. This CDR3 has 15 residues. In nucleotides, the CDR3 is TGCGCCAGCAGCCTACCGGGACGGCGGCACAATGAGCAGTTCTTC. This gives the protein CASSLPGRRHNEQFF.

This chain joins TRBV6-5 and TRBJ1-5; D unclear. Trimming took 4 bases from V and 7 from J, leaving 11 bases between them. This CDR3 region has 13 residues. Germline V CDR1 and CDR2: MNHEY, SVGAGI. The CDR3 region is CASSFLLGQPQHF. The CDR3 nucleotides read TGTGCCAGCAGTTTCCTGCTCGGGCAGCCCCAGCATTTT.

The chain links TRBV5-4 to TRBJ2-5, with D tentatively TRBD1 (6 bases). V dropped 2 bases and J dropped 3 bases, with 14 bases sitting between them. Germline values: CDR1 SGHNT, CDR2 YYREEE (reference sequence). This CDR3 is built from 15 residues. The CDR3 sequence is CASSFTGSMEETQYF. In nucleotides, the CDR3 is TGTGCCAGCAGCTTCACAGGGTCGATGGAAGAGACCCAGTACTTC.

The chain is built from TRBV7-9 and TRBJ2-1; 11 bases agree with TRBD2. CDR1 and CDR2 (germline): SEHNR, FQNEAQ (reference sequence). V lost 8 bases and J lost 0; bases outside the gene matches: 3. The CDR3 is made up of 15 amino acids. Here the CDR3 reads CASPTSGSSYNEQFF. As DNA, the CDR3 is TGTGCCAGCCCTACTAGCGGGAGCTCCTACAATGAGCAGTTCTTC.